This is a list of T cell receptor beta chains from one sample in a study of tumor-infiltrating lymphocytes in primary liver carcinoma. Each CDR3 protein gets one entry after TCRdb re-called the multiplex PCR reads with MiXCR. The table has around 330,000 distinct CDR3 sequences, 65% seen once; the top ten hold about 8.4%. Sequencing was carried out using peripheral blood. The receptors shown here come from a man between 40 and 49 years old with primary liver carcinoma and hepatitis B virus infection. Each CDR3 is given with its conserved first and last residue. D genes are given only for firm matches. The size of a clone is reported for some rows only, either as once, few or many, or as a class for expanded clones.

>.|TRBJ2-1|16|many|TRBV5-4
CASSLGGANIVHEQFF
TGTGCCAGCAGCTTGGGCGGGGCTAATATAGTCCATGAGCAGTTCTTC
>.|TRBJ2-3|15|.|TRBV5-4
CASSLSAGVQDTQYF
TGTGCCAGCAGCTTGAGTGCAGGTGTCCAAGATACGCAGTATTTT
>.|TRBJ1-2|12|once|TRBV28
CASSAEGGGYTF
TGTGCCAGCAGTGCTGAGGGGGGAGGCTACACCTTC
>TRBD2|TRBJ2-1|16|.|TRBV2
CASTNLGTSGSNEQFF
TGTGCCAGCACAAACTTAGGGACTAGCGGCAGCAATGAGCAGTTCTTC
>TRBD2|TRBJ2-1|16|.|TRBV11-2
CASSFTLAGACNEQFF
TGTGCCAGCAGTTTTACACTAGCGGGAGCTTGTAATGAGCAGTTCTTC
>.|TRBJ2-7|13|many|TRBV10-3
CATVKTTTYEQYF
TGTGCCACCGTTAAGACCACAACCTACGAGCAGTACTTC
>.|TRBJ1-6|15|.|TRBV6-6
CAISYSTGNNSPLHF
TGTGCCATCAGTTACTCCACAGGGAATAATTCACCCCTCCACTTT
>.|TRBJ2-7|13|.|TRBV12-3/TRBV12-4
CASSLTNPYEQYF
TGTGCCAGCAGTTTAACCAACCCATACGAGCAGTACTTC
>TRBD2|TRBJ2-7|13|.|TRBV4-2
CTSRLAGGGEQYF
TGTACCAGCAGGCTGGCGGGGGGGGGCGAGCAGTACTTC
>.|TRBJ2-5|15|.|TRBV5-6
CASSFIRGRRETQYF
TGTGCCAGCAGCTTTATCCGGGGGCGCAGAGAGACCCAGTACTTC
>.|TRBJ2-5|15|many|TRBV28
CASSLHRGNQETQYF
TGTGCCAGCAGTCTCCATAGGGGGAACCAAGAGACCCAGTACTTC
>.|TRBJ1-1|14|many|TRBV29-1
CSVASMGRETEAFF
TGCAGCGTTGCCTCCATGGGGCGCGAAACTGAAGCTTTCTTT
>.|TRBJ1-2|13|.|TRBV11-3
CACSHINRWGYTF
TGTGCCTGCAGCCATATCAACCGATGGGGCTACACCTTC
>TRBD1|TRBJ2-2|17|.|TRBV28
CASSLDPGQGTTGELFF
TGTGCCAGCAGTTTGGATCCGGGACAGGGGACGACCGGGGAGCTGTTTTTT
>.|TRBJ2-3|12|.|TRBV7-3
CASSKRADTQYF
TGTGCCAGCAGCAAACGGGCAGATACGCAGTATTTT
>.|TRBJ1-1|11|many|TRBV10-2
CASSVRTEAFF
TGCGCCAGCAGCGTTCGGACTGAAGCTTTCTTT
>.|TRBJ2-2|13|.|TRBV4-2
CASSQHGTGELFF
TGTGCCAGCAGCCAACATGGGACCGGGGAGCTGTTTTTT
>.|TRBJ1-5|13|many|TRBV4-1
CASSQGANQPQHF
TGCGCCAGCAGCCAGGGAGCCAATCAGCCCCAGCATTTT